The next 12 T cell receptor beta chains were all read from a single sample in a study of shared clonotypes between healthy human individuals. Produced via immunoSEQ multiplex PCR; TCRdb's table is partial and in-frame only. The sample holds more than 2,000,000 clones, 90% to 95% seen once. The source material was naive CD4+ T cells from PBMCs. Subset here: CD45RA+ positively selected. These receptors came from a man aged 18-30 years in good health. Some clones in this sample may be carry-over from other donors' samples.

V is TRBV25-1 and J is TRBJ2-7; TRBD2 matches at 10 bases. CDR1 MGHDK and CDR2 SYGVNS come from the germline V gene. The trim removed 8 bases at V and 7 bases at J, leaving 11 bases unmatched. This CDR3 has 14 residues. The CDR3 coding sequence is TGTGCCAGCGCCCGGCTAGCGGGAGTGGGAGAGCAGTACTTC. It codes for CASARLAGVGEQYF.

The rearrangement uses TRBV9 and TRBJ2-3; D is perhaps TRBD1 (7 bases). The germline CDR1 and CDR2 sequences are SGDLS and YYNGEE. Trimming left V 4 bases short and J 4 bases short, with 19 bases between. This CDR3 is built from 16 residues. The CDR3 loop is CASSRIRQGGPDTQYF. For the CDR3, the DNA is TGTGCCAGCAGCCGGATCCGACAGGGAGGTCCAGATACGCAGTATTTT.

The rearrangement joins TRBV6-1 to TRBJ1-2; 11 nucleotides agree with TRBD1. The germline gives CDR1 MNHNS, CDR2 SASEGT. This CDR3 is built from 15 residues. The trim removed 4 bases at V and 8 bases at J, leaving 9 bases unmatched. In DNA, the CDR3 is TGTGCCAGCAGTGCCCCGGACAGGGGGCTAGACGGCTACACCTTC. It encodes CASSAPDRGLDGYTF.

This clone was picked up a small number of times. This chain connects TRBV6-6 to TRBJ2-7; D could derive from TRBD1 or TRBD2 (5 bases each). The CDR3 extends over 12 amino acids. V dropped 8 bases and J dropped 7 bases, with 15 bases sitting between them. Per germline, CDR1 MNHNY and CDR2 SVGAGI (reference sequence). CDR3 coding DNA: TGTGCCAGCTGGGACGGACTCGGAGAGCAGTACTTC. It encodes CASWDGLGEQYF.

J is TRBJ1-2 and V is TRBV20-1; no reliable D call. The CDR3 loop spans 11 amino acids. Germline lookup yields CDR1 DFQATT and CDR2 SNEGSKA (reference sequence). The V and J ends lost 1 base and 6 bases respectively, with 6 bases between them. The CDR3: CSARAPNGYTF. The CDR3 region has the DNA TGCAGTGCTAGAGCCCCGAATGGCTACACCTTC.

Comments on this clone: This CDR3 is also generated by other DNA sequences in the sample. The chain employs TRBV15 and TRBJ2-5, with 7 bases matching TRBD1. The CDR3 contains 14 residues. The junction had 0 bases not matched to a gene; V was cut back by 0 bases and J by 2 bases. Germline assignment: CDR1 LNHNV and CDR2 YYDKDF (reference sequence). Here the CDR3 reads CATSRDRGQETQYF. The CDR3 DNA reads TGTGCCACCAGCAGAGACAGGGGGCAAGAGACCCAGTACTTC.

The chain employs TRBV9 and TRBJ1-3; no clear D gene. CDR1 is SGDLS and CDR2 is YYNGEE in the germline V gene. The germline V and J ends were trimmed by 4 bases and 2 bases, with 13 bases remaining between them. The CDR3 covers 15 residues. CDR3 residues: CASSPTTRAGNTIYF. CDR3 nucleotides: TGTGCCAGCAGCCCCACAACGAGGGCTGGAAACACCATATATTTT.

This chain joins TRBV2 and TRBJ2-4, with TRBD1 matching 9 bases. V gave up 5 bases and J gave up 0 bases; unmatched junction bases: 8. In germline, CDR1 is SNHLY, CDR2 FYNNEI. This CDR3 has 17 residues. In DNA, the CDR3 is TGTGCCAGCAGTAACTTGCCGGGACAGGGAGCCAAAAACATTCAGTACTTC. It translates to CASSNLPGQGAKNIQYF.

This clone was seen a single time. The gene calls are TRBV4-2 and TRBJ2-2; TRBD2 agrees at 8 bases. Losses at the gene ends were 0 bases for V and 9 bases for J; bases not matched to a gene: 6. The germline V gene has CDR1 LGHNA and CDR2 YNFKEQ. The CDR3 sequence is 15 residues long. In DNA form, the CDR3 reads TGTGCCAGCAGCCAAGATACGCGGGAGGTACGGGAGCTGTTTTTT. Its protein product is CASSQDTREVRELFF.

This clone came up a few times. The rearrangement joins TRBV30 to TRBJ1-1; 8 nucleotides match TRBD1. CDR1 is GTSNPN and CDR2 is SVGIG in the germline V gene (reference sequence). CDR3 length equals 13 residues. Trimming removed 3 bases from V and 8 bases from J; junction bases left unmatched: 8. The CDR3 loop reads CAWSADRGYEAFF. The CDR3 DNA reads TGTGCCTGGAGCGCCGACAGGGGATACGAAGCTTTCTTT.

The chain uses TRBV25-1 and TRBJ2-7, with 7 bases fitting TRBD1. The CDR3 totals 12 residues. Unmatched junction bases numbered 6, after V lost 7 bases and J lost 6 bases. CDR1 is MGHDK, CDR2 SYGVNS, per germline. Here the CDR3 DNA reads TGTGCCAGCACCCGACAGGGTTCCGAGCAGTACTTC. Encoded protein: CASTRQGSEQYF.

In this sample, this clone turned up once. This chain joins TRBV7-9 and TRBJ2-5; D is possibly TRBD2 (5 bases). V shed 6 bases and J shed 1 base, with 15 bases lying between them. Germline V lookup: CDR1 SEHNR, CDR2 FQNEAQ (reference sequence). This CDR3 spans 15 amino acids. This CDR3 reads CASRQMAGSQETQYF. The CDR3 DNA is TGTGCCAGCAGACAGATGGCGGGTAGCCAAGAGACCCAGTACTTC.